This T cell receptor beta chain is from a study of cytomegalovirus exposure and HLA in healthy donors. This PCR relied on a set of 60 Vbeta primers and 13 Jbeta primers. Here immunoSEQ multiplex PCR was the method, and the copy in TCRdb shows in-frame clones only, minus some. The sample consists of 110,000 to 150,000 clones, around 75% of them appearing once. Study-level points and caveats: According to a later analysis, most TCR beta chains associated with CMV appeared HLA-restricted.

Per germline, CDR1 ENHRY and CDR2 SYGVKD. The length of the CDR3 is 18 residues. V dropped 3 bases and J dropped 1; count of bases not matched to a gene: 12. In its sample, this clone was seen once. As yet, its antigen is unknown. Participants comprised healthy donors of bone marrow. Sequenced material: PBMCs. The chain links TRBV10-3 to TRBJ2-5; TRBD1 matches at 9 bases. The clonotype originates from a man aged 55 to 70 in good health and CMV-seronegative. The CDR3 protein is CAISDHTRTGDGQETQYF. The CDR3 nucleotides are TGTGCCATCAGTGACCACACCAGGACAGGGGATGGCCAAGAGACCCAGTACTTC.